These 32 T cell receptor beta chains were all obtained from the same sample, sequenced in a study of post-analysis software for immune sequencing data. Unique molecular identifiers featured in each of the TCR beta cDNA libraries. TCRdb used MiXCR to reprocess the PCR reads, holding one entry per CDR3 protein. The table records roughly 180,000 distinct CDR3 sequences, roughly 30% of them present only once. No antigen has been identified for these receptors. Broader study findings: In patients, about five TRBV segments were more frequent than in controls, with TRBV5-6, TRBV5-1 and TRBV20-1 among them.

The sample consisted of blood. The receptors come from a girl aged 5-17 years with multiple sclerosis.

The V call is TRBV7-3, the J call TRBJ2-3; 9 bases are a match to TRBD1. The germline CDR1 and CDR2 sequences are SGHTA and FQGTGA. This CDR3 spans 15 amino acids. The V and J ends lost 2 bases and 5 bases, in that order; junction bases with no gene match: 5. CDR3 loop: CASSLDRGNRDTQYF. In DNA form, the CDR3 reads TGTGCCAGCAGCTTAGACAGGGGGAATAGAGATACGCAGTATTTT.

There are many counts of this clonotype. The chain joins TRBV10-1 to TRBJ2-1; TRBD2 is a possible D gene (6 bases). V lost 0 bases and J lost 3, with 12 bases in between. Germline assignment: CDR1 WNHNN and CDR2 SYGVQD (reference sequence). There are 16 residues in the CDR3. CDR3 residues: CASSESLAPSYNEQFF. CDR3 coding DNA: TGCGCCAGCAGTGAGTCTCTAGCGCCCAGCTACAATGAGCAGTTCTTC.

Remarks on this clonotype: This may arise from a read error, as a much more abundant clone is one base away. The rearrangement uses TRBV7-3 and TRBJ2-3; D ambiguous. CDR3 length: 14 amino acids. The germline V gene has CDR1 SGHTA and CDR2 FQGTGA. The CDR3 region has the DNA TGTGTCAGCAGCCGTGGAACGAGTCGAGATACGCAGTATTTT. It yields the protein CVSSRGTSRDTQYF.

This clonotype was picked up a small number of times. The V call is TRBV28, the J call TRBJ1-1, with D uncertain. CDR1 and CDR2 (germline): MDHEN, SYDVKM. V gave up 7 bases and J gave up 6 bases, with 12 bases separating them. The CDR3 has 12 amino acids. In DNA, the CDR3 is TGTGCCAGCAACCCGGCGGGGTCTGAAGCTTTCTTT. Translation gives CASNPAGSEAFF.

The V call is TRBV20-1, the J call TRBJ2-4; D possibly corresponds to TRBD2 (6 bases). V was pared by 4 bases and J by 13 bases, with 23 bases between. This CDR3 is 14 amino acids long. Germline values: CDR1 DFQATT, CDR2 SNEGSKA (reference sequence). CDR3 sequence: CSANPSEHYNEQYF. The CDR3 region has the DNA TGCAGTGCTAACCCTAGCGAGCACTACAATGAGCAGTACTTC.

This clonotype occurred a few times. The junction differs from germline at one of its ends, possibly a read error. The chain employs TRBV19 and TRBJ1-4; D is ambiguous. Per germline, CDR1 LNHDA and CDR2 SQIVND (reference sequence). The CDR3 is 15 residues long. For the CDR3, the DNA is TGTACCAGTAGTATGATCGGTGGTACTAATGAAAAACCGTTTTTT. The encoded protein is CTSSMIGGTNEKPFF.

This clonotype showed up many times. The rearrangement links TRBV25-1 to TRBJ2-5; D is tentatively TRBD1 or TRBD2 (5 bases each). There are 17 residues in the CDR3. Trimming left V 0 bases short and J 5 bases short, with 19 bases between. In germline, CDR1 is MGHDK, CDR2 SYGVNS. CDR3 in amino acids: CASSEYRGPSPQETQYF. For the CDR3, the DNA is TGTGCCAGCAGTGAATATCGGGGCCCATCGCCGCAGGAGACCCAGTACTTC.

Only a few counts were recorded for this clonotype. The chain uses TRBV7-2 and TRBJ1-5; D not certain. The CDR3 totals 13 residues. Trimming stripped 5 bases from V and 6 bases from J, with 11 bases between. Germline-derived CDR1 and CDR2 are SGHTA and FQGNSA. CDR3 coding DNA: TGTGCCAGCAGCCAGATCGAAGGTCAGCCCCAGCATTTT. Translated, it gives CASSQIEGQPQHF.

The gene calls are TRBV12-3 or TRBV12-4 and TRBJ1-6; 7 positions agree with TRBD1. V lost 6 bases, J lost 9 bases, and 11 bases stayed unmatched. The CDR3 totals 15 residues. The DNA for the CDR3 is TGTGCCAGCAGCCCCACAGGGGCGCGGGGTTCACCCCTCCACTTT. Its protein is CASSPTGARGSPLHF.

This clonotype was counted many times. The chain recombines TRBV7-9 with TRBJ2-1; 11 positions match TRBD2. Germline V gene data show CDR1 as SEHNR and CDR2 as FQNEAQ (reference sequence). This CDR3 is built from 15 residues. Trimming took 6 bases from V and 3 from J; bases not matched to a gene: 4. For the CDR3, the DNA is TGTGCCAGCAGATCTAGCGGGAGGATCTACAATGAGCAGTTCTTC. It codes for CASRSSGRIYNEQFF.

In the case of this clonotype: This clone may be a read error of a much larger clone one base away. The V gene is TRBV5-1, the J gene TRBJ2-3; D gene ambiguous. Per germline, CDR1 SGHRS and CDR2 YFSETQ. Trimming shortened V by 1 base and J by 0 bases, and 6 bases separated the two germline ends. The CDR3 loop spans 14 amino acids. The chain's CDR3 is CASSLNSSTDTQYF. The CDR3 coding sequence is TGCGCCAGCAGCTTGAATTCTAGCACAGATACGCAGTATTTT.

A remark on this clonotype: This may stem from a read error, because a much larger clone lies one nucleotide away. CDR3 sequence reads: CSVKTGGSHEQYF. DNA for the CDR3: TGCAGCGTTAAAACAGGGGGAAGCCACGAGCAGTACTTC. V gene TRBV29-1 combines with J gene TRBJ2-7, with TRBD1 matching 8 bases. CDR1 SQVTM and CDR2 ANQGSEA come from the germline V gene. V lost 5 bases, J lost 5 bases, and 8 bases stayed unmatched. The length of the CDR3 is 13 residues.

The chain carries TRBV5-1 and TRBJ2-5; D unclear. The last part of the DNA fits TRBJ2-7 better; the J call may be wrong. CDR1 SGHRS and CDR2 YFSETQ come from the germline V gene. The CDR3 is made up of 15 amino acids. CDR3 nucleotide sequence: TGCGCCAGCAGCTCCCAATCTGGCCCCCTTTACGAGCAGTACTTC. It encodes CASSSQSGPLYEQYF.

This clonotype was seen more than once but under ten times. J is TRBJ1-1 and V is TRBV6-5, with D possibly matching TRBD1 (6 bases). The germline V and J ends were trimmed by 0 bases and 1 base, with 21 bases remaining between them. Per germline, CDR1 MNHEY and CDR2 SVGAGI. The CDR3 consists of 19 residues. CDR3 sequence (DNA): TGTGCCAGCAGTTACTCGAGTCGTGGCAGGGGCCGGCCGAACACTGAAGCTTTCTTT. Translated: CASSYSSRGRGRPNTEAFF.

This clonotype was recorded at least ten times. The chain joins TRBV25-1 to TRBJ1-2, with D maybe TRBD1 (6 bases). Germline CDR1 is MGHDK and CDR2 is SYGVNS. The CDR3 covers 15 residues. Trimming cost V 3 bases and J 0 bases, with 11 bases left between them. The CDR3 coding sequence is TGTGCCAGCAGTGAGGGACGACAGGCTAACTATGGCTACACCTTC. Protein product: CASSEGRQANYGYTF.

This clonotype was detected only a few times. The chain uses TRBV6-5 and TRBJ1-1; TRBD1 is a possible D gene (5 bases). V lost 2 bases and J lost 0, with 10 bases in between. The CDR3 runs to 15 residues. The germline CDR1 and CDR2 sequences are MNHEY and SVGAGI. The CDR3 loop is CASSYGTKLNTEAFF. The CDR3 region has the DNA TGTGCCAGCAGTTACGGGACGAAATTGAACACTGAAGCTTTCTTT.

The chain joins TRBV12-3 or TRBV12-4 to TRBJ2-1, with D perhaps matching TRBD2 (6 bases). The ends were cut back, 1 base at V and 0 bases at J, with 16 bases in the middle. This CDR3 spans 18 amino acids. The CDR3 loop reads CASSLGVGGTSSYNEQFF. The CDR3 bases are TGTGCCAGCAGTTTAGGGGTTGGCGGGACGAGCTCCTACAATGAGCAGTTCTTC.

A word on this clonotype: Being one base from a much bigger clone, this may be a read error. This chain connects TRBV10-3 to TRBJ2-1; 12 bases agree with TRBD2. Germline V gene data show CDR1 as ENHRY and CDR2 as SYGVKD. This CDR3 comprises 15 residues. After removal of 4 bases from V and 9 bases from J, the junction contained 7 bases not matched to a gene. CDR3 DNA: TGTGCCATCAGTGGACTAGCGGGAGTTCGCAGTGAGCAGTTCTTC. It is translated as CAISGLAGVRSEQFF.

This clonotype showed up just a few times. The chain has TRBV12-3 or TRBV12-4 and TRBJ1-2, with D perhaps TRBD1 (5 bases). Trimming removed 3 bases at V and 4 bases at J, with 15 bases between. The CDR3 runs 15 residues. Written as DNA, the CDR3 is TGTGCCAGCAGTTTCTGGCTGGCAGGGAGCTATGGCTACACCTTC. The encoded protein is CASSFWLAGSYGYTF.

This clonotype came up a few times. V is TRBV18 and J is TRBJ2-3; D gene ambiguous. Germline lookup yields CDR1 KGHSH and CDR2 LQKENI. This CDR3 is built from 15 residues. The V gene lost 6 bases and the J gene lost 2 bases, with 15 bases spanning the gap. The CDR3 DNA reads TGTGCCAGCTCCCTGGTGGGCGATTTCACAGATACGCAGTATTTT. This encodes CASSLVGDFTDTQYF.

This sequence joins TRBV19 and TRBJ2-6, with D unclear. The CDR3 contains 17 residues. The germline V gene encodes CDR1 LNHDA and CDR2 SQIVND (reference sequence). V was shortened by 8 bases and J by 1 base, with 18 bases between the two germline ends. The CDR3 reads CASSSEAGWSGANVLTF. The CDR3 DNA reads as TGTGCCAGTTCCTCAGAGGCAGGCTGGTCTGGGGCCAACGTCCTGACTTTC.

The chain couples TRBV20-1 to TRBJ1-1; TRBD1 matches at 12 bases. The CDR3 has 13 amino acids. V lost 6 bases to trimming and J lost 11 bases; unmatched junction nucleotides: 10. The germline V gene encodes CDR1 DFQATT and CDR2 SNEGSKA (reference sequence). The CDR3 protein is CSAGGQGAGVAFF. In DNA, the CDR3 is TGCAGTGCCGGGGGACAGGGGGCTGGAGTTGCTTTCTTT.

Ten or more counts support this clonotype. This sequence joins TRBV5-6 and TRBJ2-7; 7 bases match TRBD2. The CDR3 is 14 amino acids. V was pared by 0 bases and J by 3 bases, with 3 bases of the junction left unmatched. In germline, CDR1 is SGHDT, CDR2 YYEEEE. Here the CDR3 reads CASSLALADYEQYF. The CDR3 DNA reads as TGTGCCAGCAGCTTGGCCCTAGCGGACTACGAGCAGTACTTC.

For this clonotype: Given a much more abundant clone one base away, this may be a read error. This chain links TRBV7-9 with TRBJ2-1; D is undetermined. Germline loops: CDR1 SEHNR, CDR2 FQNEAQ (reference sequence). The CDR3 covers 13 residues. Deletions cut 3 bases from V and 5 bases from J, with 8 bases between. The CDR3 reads CASSFSDHNEQFF. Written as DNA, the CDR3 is TGTGCCAGCAGCTTTTCGGACCACAATGAGCAGTTCTTC.

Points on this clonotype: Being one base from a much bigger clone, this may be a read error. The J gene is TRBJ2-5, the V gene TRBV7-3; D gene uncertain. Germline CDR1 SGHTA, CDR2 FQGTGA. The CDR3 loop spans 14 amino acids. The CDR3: CASSPALRSETQSF. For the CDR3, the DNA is TGTGCCAGCAGCCCCGCCCTGAGGAGCGAGACCCAGTCCTTC.

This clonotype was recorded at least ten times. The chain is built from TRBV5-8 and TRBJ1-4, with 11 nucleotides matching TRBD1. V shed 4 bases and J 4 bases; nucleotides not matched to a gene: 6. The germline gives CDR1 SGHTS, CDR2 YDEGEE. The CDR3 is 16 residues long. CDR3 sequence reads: CASSLGQGAFNEKLFF. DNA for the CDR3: TGTGCCAGCAGCCTCGGACAGGGGGCCTTTAATGAAAAACTGTTTTTT.

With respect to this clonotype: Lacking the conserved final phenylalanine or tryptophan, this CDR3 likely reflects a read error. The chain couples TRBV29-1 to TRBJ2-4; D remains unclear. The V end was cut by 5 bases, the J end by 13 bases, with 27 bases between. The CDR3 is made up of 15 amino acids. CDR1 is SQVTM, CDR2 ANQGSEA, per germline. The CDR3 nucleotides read TGCAGCGTTTATAAGGGCCCCCAACTGTTTAATGAGCAGTACTGC. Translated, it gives CSVYKGPQLFNEQYC.

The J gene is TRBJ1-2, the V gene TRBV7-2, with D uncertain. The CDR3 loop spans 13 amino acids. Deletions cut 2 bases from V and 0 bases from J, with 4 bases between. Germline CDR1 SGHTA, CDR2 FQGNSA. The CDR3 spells CASSLPANYGYTF. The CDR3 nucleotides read TGTGCCAGCAGCTTACCCGCTAACTATGGCTACACCTTC.

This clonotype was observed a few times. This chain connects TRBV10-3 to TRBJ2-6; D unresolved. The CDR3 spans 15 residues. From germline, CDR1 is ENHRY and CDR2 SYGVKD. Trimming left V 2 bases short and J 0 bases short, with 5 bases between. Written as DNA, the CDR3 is TGTGCCATCAGTGAGGGCCTCTCTGGGGCCAACGTCCTGACTTTC. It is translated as CAISEGLSGANVLTF.

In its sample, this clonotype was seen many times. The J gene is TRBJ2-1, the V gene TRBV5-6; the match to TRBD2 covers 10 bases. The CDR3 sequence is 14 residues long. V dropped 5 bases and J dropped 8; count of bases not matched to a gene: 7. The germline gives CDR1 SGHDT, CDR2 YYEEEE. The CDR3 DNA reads TGTGCCAGCAGTGAGCGGGAGGGGAGGTATGAGCAGTTCTTC. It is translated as CASSEREGRYEQFF.

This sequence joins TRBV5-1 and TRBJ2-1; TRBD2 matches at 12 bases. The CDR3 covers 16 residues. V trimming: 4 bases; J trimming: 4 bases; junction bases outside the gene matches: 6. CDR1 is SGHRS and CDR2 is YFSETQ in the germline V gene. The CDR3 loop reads CASSRLAGEPYNEQFF. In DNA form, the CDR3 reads TGCGCCAGCAGCAGACTAGCGGGAGAACCTTACAATGAGCAGTTCTTC.

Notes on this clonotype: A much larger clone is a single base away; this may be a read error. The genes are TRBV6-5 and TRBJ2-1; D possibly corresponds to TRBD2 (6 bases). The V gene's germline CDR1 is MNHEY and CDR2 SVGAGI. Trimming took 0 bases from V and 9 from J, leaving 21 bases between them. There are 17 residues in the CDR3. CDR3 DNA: TGTGCCAGCAGTTACTCGGCTAAGCGGAGGGGCTCCGGTGAGCAGTTCTTC. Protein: CASSYSAKRRGSGEQFF.